This is a list of T cell receptor beta chains from one sample in a study of T-cell memory formation after mild COVID-19. TCRdb reprocessed the 5' RACE reads with MiXCR, giving one entry per CDR3 protein. The sample records about 170,000 distinct CDR3 sequences, approximately 12% being singletons. Material: PBMCs or a T cell subset sorted from them (not recorded which). These receptors originate from a man in his late teens or twenties who had mild COVID-19 (a few samples of this study predate the infection). Cell type and time point are not known. Both conserved end residues are part of each CDR3. Each record gives: J gene, V gene, clone size, D gene, CDR3 protein, CDR3 DNA. The D gene is left open where the match is weak. The listing skips clone size in some rows; elsewhere it reads once, few, many or a size class.

>TRBJ1-6|TRBV6-6|NA|NA
CASSYGQQSPLHF
TGTGCCAGCAGTTACGGGCAGCAGTCACCCCTCCACTTT
>TRBJ1-2|TRBV7-2|few|TRBD1
CASSLPGDSIVYTF
TGTGCCAGCAGCCTACCCGGGGACAGCATAGTCTACACCTTC
>TRBJ1-4|TRBV12-3/TRBV12-4|many|TRBD1
CASSLSSGGGNEKLFF
TGTGCCAGCAGTTTAAGCTCAGGGGGAGGGAATGAAAAACTGTTTTTT
>TRBJ1-1|TRBV24-1|few|TRBD1
CATSRQGQVRNTEAFF
TGTGCCACCAGCCGACAGGGACAAGTGAGGAACACTGAAGCTTTCTTT
>TRBJ1-2|TRBV20-1|NA|NA
CSARDRGPGYTF
TGCAGTGCTAGAGACAGGGGCCCTGGCTACACCTTC
>TRBJ1-2|TRBV18|few|NA
CASSPSDGYGYTF
TGTGCCAGCTCACCTTCGGACGGCTATGGCTACACCTTC
>TRBJ2-3|TRBV20-1|few|NA
CSPSGGPIDTQYF
TGCAGCCCCTCAGGGGGGCCGATAGATACGCAGTATTTT
>TRBJ2-1|TRBV6-1|few|TRBD1
CASTRRPGQGSREQFF
TGTGCCAGCACCCGACGGCCGGGACAGGGCTCTCGGGAGCAGTTCTTC
>TRBJ1-6|TRBV7-2|NA|NA
CASSRRWALNSPLHF
TGTGCCAGCAGCCGCCGGTGGGCGTTGAATTCACCCCTCCACTTT
>TRBJ1-3|TRBV7-3|few|NA
CASSPDAPNPGNTIYF
TGTGCCAGCAGCCCTGATGCCCCAAACCCTGGAAACACCATATATTTT
>TRBJ1-1|TRBV3-1|NA|NA
CASSQVPSTEAFF
TGTGCCAGCAGCCAAGTCCCTAGCACTGAAGCTTTCTTT
>TRBJ2-7|TRBV15|NA|NA
CATSRDPVHEQYF
TGTGCCACCAGCAGAGATCCGGTGCACGAGCAGTACTTC
>TRBJ2-1|TRBV5-5|few|NA
CASSLRQYNEQFF
TGTGCCAGCAGCTTGAGACAGTACAATGAGCAGTTCTTC
>TRBJ1-2|TRBV27|many|NA
CASSDRYYGYTF
TGTGCCAGCAGTGACCGCTACTATGGCTACACCTTC
>TRBJ2-3|TRBV4-3|many|NA
CASSQDPGFRAQYF
TGCGCCAGCAGCCAAGATCCCGGGTTTAGGGCGCAGTATTTT
>TRBJ2-5|TRBV5-4|many|TRBD2
CASSMGLARRETQYF
TGTGCCAGCAGCATGGGACTAGCGAGAAGAGAGACCCAGTACTTC
>TRBJ2-2|TRBV3-1|many|NA
CASSQRGRPNTGELFF
TGTGCCAGCAGCCAGCGGGGACGGCCGAACACCGGGGAGCTGTTTTTT
>TRBJ2-5|TRBV27|NA|NA
CASSLEGRGETQYF
TGTGCCAGCAGTTTAGAAGGGCGCGGAGAGACCCAGTACTTC
>TRBJ1-5|TRBV18|NA|NA
CASSPDKGGISNQPQHF
TGTGCCAGCTCACCAGATAAGGGGGGAATCAGCAATCAGCCCCAGCATTTT
>TRBJ2-1|TRBV7-3|NA|NA
CASSSSGVVEQFF
TGTGCCAGCAGCTCCTCAGGAGTGGTTGAGCAGTTCTTC
>TRBJ2-3|TRBV4-1|few|TRBD2
CASALAGGGTDTQYF
TGCGCCAGCGCTCTAGCGGGGGGGGGCACAGATACGCAGTATTTT
>TRBJ2-2|TRBV6-5|few|TRBD1
CASSYRGPNTGELFF
TGTGCCAGCAGTTACAGGGGGCCGAACACCGGGGAGCTGTTTTTT
>TRBJ1-3|TRBV20-1|few|TRBD1
CSAWDSTGNTIYF
TGCAGTGCTTGGGACAGCACTGGAAACACCATATATTTT
>TRBJ2-3|TRBV6-5|NA|NA
CASAGTKWRDTQYF
TGTGCCAGCGCCGGGACCAAATGGCGAGATACGCAGTATTTT
>TRBJ2-3|TRBV7-3|many|TRBD2
CASSKGPSGGADTQYF
TGTGCCAGCTCCAAAGGGCCCAGCGGGGGGGCAGATACGCAGTATTTT
>TRBJ2-2|TRBV27|NA|TRBD2
CASSLRRGDGGELFF
TGTGCCAGCAGTTTAAGGCGGGGGGACGGCGGGGAGCTGTTTTTT
>TRBJ2-1|TRBV12-3/TRBV12-4|NA|TRBD2
CASSLVVAAGEYNEQFF
TGTGCCAGCAGTTTGGTTGTGGCGGCGGGGGAGTACAATGAGCAGTTCTTC